The 25 T cell receptor beta chains in this list originate from one sample, sequenced in a study of metastatic and nonmetastatic thyroid tumors. Patients had received no treatment of any kind before thyroid surgery. MiXCR re-clonotyped the PCR reads for TCRdb. The profile covers tens of thousands of clones, with around 30% appearing a single time and 11% taken by the ten largest. Input material: blood. These receptors were collected from a male donor with papillary thyroid cancer or a benign thyroid nodule (not recorded which). Some clones in this sample may be carry-over from other donors' samples.

This clone was seen ten or more times. The chain recombines TRBV6-1 with TRBJ2-3; 9 bases are a match to TRBD2. Germline V gene sequence: CDR1 MNHNS, CDR2 SASEGT. V was pared by 3 bases and J by 4 bases, with 11 bases of the junction left unmatched. The CDR3 contains 17 residues. The CDR3 reads CASSEDPGLAFPDTQYF. DNA for the CDR3: TGTGCCAGCAGTGAGGATCCGGGACTAGCATTCCCAGATACGCAGTATTTT.

This clone appeared many times. The J gene is TRBJ2-3, the V gene TRBV6-1; D perhaps matches TRBD2 (6 bases). This CDR3 comprises 13 residues. Germline loops: CDR1 MNHNS, CDR2 SASEGT. The V gene lost 10 bases and the J gene lost 2 bases, with 13 bases spanning the gap. CDR3 nucleotide sequence: TGTGCCACCCGGGGGTTCGACACAGATACGCAGTATTTT. Amino acids: CATRGFDTDTQYF.

The gene calls are TRBV6-1 and TRBJ2-4, with 8 bases identical to TRBD1. V lost 2 bases to trimming and J lost 0 bases; unmatched junction nucleotides: 3. This CDR3 spans 16 amino acids. CDR1 is MNHNS and CDR2 is SASEGT in the germline V gene. CDR3 region: CASSERTGLAKNIQYF. The CDR3 region has the DNA TGTGCCAGCAGTGAAAGGACAGGGCTAGCCAAAAACATTCAGTACTTC.

The chain links TRBV6-1 to TRBJ2-5; D gene unclear. Germline V gene data show CDR1 as MNHNS and CDR2 as SASEGT. This CDR3 is 15 amino acids long. V was trimmed by 4 bases and J by 2 bases, leaving 14 bases between them. The CDR3 DNA sequence: TGTGCCAGCAGTGTTTTGGAAGGCAAACAAGAGACCCAGTACTTC. Translating it yields CASSVLEGKQETQYF.

Ten or more counts support this clone. This chain joins TRBV6-1 and TRBJ2-3, with 14 bases identical to TRBD2. This CDR3 spans 15 amino acids. Germline CDR1 is MNHNS and CDR2 is SASEGT. The V gene end was trimmed by 4 bases and the J gene end by 4 bases; junction bases not matched to a gene: 1. The chain's CDR3 is CASSGLAGGPDTQYF. The DNA of the CDR3 is TGTGCCAGCAGTGGACTAGCGGGAGGGCCAGATACGCAGTATTTT.

Only a few counts were recorded for this clone. This chain uses TRBV20-1 with TRBJ2-2, with D possibly being TRBD1 (5 bases). This CDR3 contains 14 residues. Germline CDR1 is DFQATT and CDR2 is SNEGSKA (reference sequence). V lost 1 base, J lost 2 bases, and 8 bases lay in between. The CDR3: CSARGGQNTGELFF. The DNA for the CDR3 is TGCAGTGCTAGAGGGGGCCAAAACACCGGGGAGCTGTTTTTT.

The chain carries TRBV7-9 and TRBJ2-7; D unclear. The germline V gene encodes CDR1 SEHNR and CDR2 FQNEAQ (reference sequence). V shed 4 bases and J shed 8 bases, with 18 bases lying between them. CDR3 length: 14 amino acids. CDR3 DNA sequence: TGTGCCAGCAGCTCCCTAAGGGAACCCGGCAAGCAGTACTTC. It codes for CASSSLREPGKQYF.

This clone ranks as medium-sized. This chain uses TRBV12-3 or TRBV12-4 with TRBJ1-5; no definite D call. The CDR3 runs 13 residues. Trimming took 3 bases from V and 7 from J, leaving 10 bases between them. CDR3: CASSFSLRQPQHF. The CDR3 bases are TGTGCCAGCAGTTTCAGCCTCAGGCAGCCCCAGCATTTT.

The chain uses TRBV20-1 and TRBJ2-7; perhaps D is TRBD1 or TRBD2 (5 bases each). Deletions cut 0 bases from V and 2 bases from J, with 14 bases between. Germline V CDR1 and CDR2: DFQATT, SNEGSKA (reference sequence). The CDR3 runs to 15 residues. The CDR3 sequence: CSARDHRDPTYEQYF. CDR3 in DNA: TGCAGTGCTAGAGATCATCGGGACCCCACCTACGAGCAGTACTTC.

This clone was observed at least ten times. A much larger clone sits a single nucleotide away, making a read error possible. V and J are TRBV19 and TRBJ2-7, with 7 bases identical to TRBD1. CDR1 is LNHDA and CDR2 is SQIVND in the germline V gene (reference sequence). The CDR3 is made up of 14 amino acids. Trimming at V came to 10 bases and at J to 2 bases, leaving 11 bases not matched to a gene. CDR3 protein: CATKARGSTYEQYF. CDR3 bases: TGTGCCACCAAAGCCAGGGGGAGCACCTACGAGCAGTACTTC.

The chain combines TRBV28 with TRBJ1-1; D not resolved. The germline V gene has CDR1 MDHEN and CDR2 SYDVKM. With 2 bases removed from V and 5 bases from J, the gap between germline ends came to 6 bases. The CDR3 consists of 12 residues. In DNA, the CDR3 is TGTGCCAGCAGTTTAATCGGGACTGAAGCTTTCTTT. This codes for CASSLIGTEAFF.

The V and J genes are TRBV9 and TRBJ2-7; possible D gene TRBD2, 7 bases. Trimming took 5 bases from V and 8 from J, leaving 17 bases between them. Germline-derived CDR1 and CDR2 are SGDLS and YYNGEE. There are 13 residues in the CDR3. The CDR3 here is CASRPPGGAQQYF. The CDR3 coding sequence is TGTGCCAGCAGGCCCCCGGGGGGCGCCCAGCAGTACTTC.

Many counts were recorded for this clone. The J gene is TRBJ1-5, the V gene TRBV28, with a weak D call TRBD1 (6 bases). The CDR3 contains 15 residues. The germline V gene has CDR1 MDHEN and CDR2 SYDVKM. V gave up 1 base and J gave up 3 bases, with 10 bases separating them. In DNA form, the CDR3 reads TGTGCCAGCAGTTTATCCACAGGGTACAATCAGCCCCAGCATTTT. Protein product: CASSLSTGYNQPQHF.

The genes are TRBV20-1 and TRBJ2-2; 12 bases are a match to TRBD1. Germline lookup yields CDR1 DFQATT and CDR2 SNEGSKA (reference sequence). Trimming removed 3 bases from V and 7 bases from J; junction bases left unmatched: 3. There are 14 residues in the CDR3. The CDR3: CSARGQGAVGELFF. The CDR3 DNA reads TGCAGTGCTAGGGGACAGGGGGCGGTCGGGGAGCTGTTTTTT.

The chain combines TRBV11-3 with TRBJ2-7; the match to TRBD2 covers 10 bases. With V trimmed by 4 bases and J by 5 bases, 11 bases remained unmatched. From germline, CDR1 is SGHNT and CDR2 YENEEA. The CDR3 covers 16 residues. The DNA for the CDR3 is TGTGCCAGCAGCTCACCTTCAGCGGGAGGGACAGACGAGCAGTACTTC. Protein sequence: CASSSPSAGGTDEQYF.

The chain is built from TRBV2 and TRBJ2-3, with 7 bases identical to TRBD2. The CDR3 loop spans 14 amino acids. Germline V gene sequence: CDR1 SNHLY, CDR2 FYNNEI. The trim removed 6 bases at V and 2 bases at J, leaving 5 bases unmatched. The DNA of the CDR3 is TGTGCCAGCAGCCCAGGGACTAACACAGATACGCAGTATTTT. Its protein product is CASSPGTNTDTQYF.

The chain recombines TRBV5-1 with TRBJ1-2, with D unresolved. V was pared by 4 bases and J by 1 base, with 11 bases between. This CDR3 contains 14 residues. Germline loops: CDR1 SGHRS, CDR2 YFSETQ. In nucleotides, the CDR3 is TGCGCCAGCAGCGACATCCGGGTTAACTATGGCTACACCTTC. This translates into CASSDIRVNYGYTF.

The chain couples TRBV5-8 to TRBJ2-1; D is unclear. CDR3 length: 13 residues. The germline V gene encodes CDR1 SGHTS and CDR2 YDEGEE. V was pared by 0 bases and J by 7 bases, with 8 bases between. The CDR3 DNA sequence: TGTGCCAGCAGCTTGGCCGGTTGGAATGAGCAGTTCTTC. Translating gives CASSLAGWNEQFF.

A few counts support this clone. The chain couples TRBV12-3 or TRBV12-4 to TRBJ2-7; weak D call: TRBD2 (6 bases). This CDR3 is built from 14 residues. V was pared by 0 bases and J by 6 bases, with 12 bases between. CDR3 amino acids: CASSLAGGRREQYF. The CDR3 coding sequence is TGTGCCAGCAGTTTAGCGGGGGGTCGGCGCGAGCAGTACTTC.

This clone was counted at least ten times. The chain carries TRBV19 and TRBJ2-2, with 10 nucleotides matching TRBD1. This CDR3 spans 15 amino acids. Germline V gene lookup returns CDR1 LNHDA and CDR2 SQIVND (reference sequence). Trimming removed 7 bases from V and 6 bases from J; junction bases left unmatched: 8. This CDR3 reads CASKVGTGVSGELFF. In DNA, the CDR3 is TGTGCCAGTAAAGTCGGGACAGGGGTTTCCGGGGAGCTGTTTTTT.

The sample holds a few counts of this clone. The chain joins TRBV20-1 to TRBJ2-3, with D unclear. Germline V gene data show CDR1 as DFQATT and CDR2 as SNEGSKA (reference sequence). Deletions cut 5 bases from V and 2 bases from J, with 8 bases between. The CDR3 runs 12 residues. The CDR3 loop is CSAPDNTDTQYF. CDR3 nucleotides: TGCAGTGCTCCCGATAACACAGATACGCAGTATTTT.

Ten or more counts support this clone. CDR3 loop: CASSEFPGTLTYEQYF. The DNA for the CDR3 is TGTGCCAGCAGCGAATTCCCCGGGACCCTAACTTACGAGCAGTACTTC. The chain uses TRBV7-8 and TRBJ2-7; D tentatively reads TRBD1 or TRBD2 (5 bases each). Germline CDR1 SGHVS, CDR2 FQNEAQ. CDR3 size: 16 residues. Trimming pared 5 bases from V and 4 bases from J, leaving 21 bases between.

The chain couples TRBV6-5 to TRBJ1-2; TRBD1 is a possible D gene (5 bases). The CDR3 extends over 10 amino acids. Germline CDR1 reads MNHEY; CDR2 reads SVGAGI. Trimming stripped 6 bases from V and 8 bases from J, with 7 bases between. The CDR3 is CASSGGGYTF. In DNA, the CDR3 is TGTGCCAGCAGCGGGGGAGGCTACACCTTC.

The gene calls are TRBV20-1 and TRBJ1-2; D is undetermined. V dropped 3 bases and J dropped 6 bases, with 11 bases sitting between them. Germline V CDR1 and CDR2: DFQATT, SNEGSKA (reference sequence). CDR3 length: 12 residues. The CDR3 reads CSASLFTDGYTF. The CDR3 DNA reads as TGCAGTGCTAGTTTATTTACGGATGGCTACACCTTC.

The rearrangement joins TRBV20-1 to TRBJ2-7; 12 nucleotides line up with TRBD2. The germline V gene has CDR1 DFQATT and CDR2 SNEGSKA (reference sequence). This CDR3 region has 15 residues. The ends lost 6 bases at V and 7 bases at J; junction bases unmatched: 13. CDR3 in amino acids: CSALGLAGGPREQYF. The CDR3 coding sequence is TGCAGTGCCCTCGGGCTAGCGGGAGGGCCGCGGGAGCAGTACTTC.